These 10 T cell receptor beta chains were all obtained from the same sample, sequenced in a study of blood T cell repertoires in COVID-19. Method: immunoSEQ multiplex PCR; TCRdb's copy keeps in-frame clones and lacks some. In the table there are approximately 170,000 clones, around 82% of which are singletons. The specimen sequenced was PBMCs or T cells enriched from blood (not recorded which). These receptor sequences come from a woman aged 50 to 65 in a cohort exposed to, infected with or recovered from COVID-19 (not recorded which).

The chain employs TRBV15 and TRBJ1-4; D remains unclear. Germline V gene lookup returns CDR1 LNHNV and CDR2 YYDKDF (reference sequence). The CDR3 is made up of 15 amino acids. V lost 0 bases, J lost 8 bases, and 13 bases lay in between. The CDR3 loop reads CATSRDRGLAEKLFF. DNA of the CDR3: TGTGCCACCAGCAGAGATAGAGGGTTGGCGGAAAAACTGTTTTTT.

V usage is TRBV3-1 (or the pseudogene TRBV3-2) and J usage is TRBJ2-1; D unclear. Per the germline V gene, CDR1 is LGHDT and CDR2 is YNNKEL (reference sequence). The CDR3 spans 14 residues. V lost 1 base to trimming and J lost 4 bases, with 8 bases between them. CDR3 protein: CASSQGSRYNEQFF. For the CDR3, the DNA is TGTGCCAGCAGCCAAGGTTCCAGATACAATGAGCAGTTCTTC.

The chain uses TRBV4-1 and TRBJ1-5; D call uncertain. The CDR3 is 17 amino acids. The germline gives CDR1 MGHRA, CDR2 YSYEKL. The V gene lost 0 bases and the J gene lost 6 bases, with 18 bases spanning the gap. CDR3 residues: CASSQDESDGRGQPQHF. Here the CDR3 DNA reads TGCGCCAGCAGCCAAGATGAGTCGGACGGCCGGGGTCAGCCCCAGCATTTT.

The chain recombines TRBV12-3 or TRBV12-4 with TRBJ2-4, with 7 bases aligning to TRBD1. Trimming at V came to 5 bases and at J to 7 bases, leaving 5 bases not matched to a gene. This CDR3 is 13 amino acids long. In nucleotides, the CDR3 is TGTGCCAGCAGTGTTGGACAGGTGAACATTCAGTACTTC. Protein product: CASSVGQVNIQYF.

This chain joins TRBV7-9 and TRBJ2-5; tentatively, D is TRBD2 (6 bases). The CDR3 sequence is 13 residues long. Deletions cut 0 bases from V and 5 bases from J, with 7 bases between. CDR1 is SEHNR, CDR2 FQNEAQ, per germline (reference sequence). CDR3 nucleotide sequence: TGTGCCAGCAGCTTAGCGGGGAGGGAGACCCAGTACTTC. It codes for CASSLAGRETQYF.

The rearrangement uses TRBV10-2 and TRBJ1-1; 8 nucleotides agree with TRBD1. Germline loops: CDR1 WSHSY, CDR2 SAAADI. The CDR3 consists of 15 residues. Trimming cost V 0 bases and J 1 base; bases outside gene matches: 1. The CDR3 reads CASSESGQENTEAFF. For the CDR3, the DNA is TGCGCCAGCAGTGAGTCGGGACAGGAGAACACTGAAGCTTTCTTT.

CDR3 sequence reads: CASRRGNTIYF. In DNA form, the CDR3 reads TGTGCCAGTCGCAGGGGAAACACCATATATTTT. The chain couples TRBV27 to TRBJ1-3; no firm D call. The CDR3 spans 11 residues. Per the germline V gene, CDR1 is MNHEY and CDR2 is SMNVEV (reference sequence). V lost 9 bases, J lost 4 bases, and 7 bases lay in between.

This clone has only one observation. V and J are TRBV2 and TRBJ2-7; TRBD2 might be the D (6 bases). V was pared by 7 bases and J by 3 bases, with 13 bases between. This CDR3 comprises 13 residues. The germline V gene has CDR1 SNHLY and CDR2 FYNNEI. CDR3 residues: CASMGGTLYEQYF. The CDR3, as DNA: TGTGCCAGCATGGGCGGGACGCTCTACGAGCAGTACTTC.

CDR3 amino acids: CASSHTPRQGNTEAFF. The CDR3 DNA follows: TGTGCCAGCAGCCATACTCCACGACAGGGGAACACTGAAGCTTTCTTT. The J gene is TRBJ1-1, the V gene TRBV3-1 (or the pseudogene TRBV3-2), with TRBD1 identical over 7 bases. CDR1 and CDR2 from the germline V gene are LGHDT and YNNKEL (reference sequence). The J segment lost 1 base and the V segment lost 3 bases, leaving 8 bases of the junction unmatched. This CDR3 region has 16 residues.

The chain combines TRBV7-2 with TRBJ2-7, with 7 bases identical to TRBD1. The CDR3 has 14 residues. J was trimmed by 5 bases and V by 2 bases; bases with no gene match: 6. Germline assignment: CDR1 SGHTA and CDR2 FQGNSA. The CDR3, as DNA: TGTGCCAGCAGCTTATCACAGGGGATGGACGAGCAGTACTTC. Protein: CASSLSQGMDEQYF.